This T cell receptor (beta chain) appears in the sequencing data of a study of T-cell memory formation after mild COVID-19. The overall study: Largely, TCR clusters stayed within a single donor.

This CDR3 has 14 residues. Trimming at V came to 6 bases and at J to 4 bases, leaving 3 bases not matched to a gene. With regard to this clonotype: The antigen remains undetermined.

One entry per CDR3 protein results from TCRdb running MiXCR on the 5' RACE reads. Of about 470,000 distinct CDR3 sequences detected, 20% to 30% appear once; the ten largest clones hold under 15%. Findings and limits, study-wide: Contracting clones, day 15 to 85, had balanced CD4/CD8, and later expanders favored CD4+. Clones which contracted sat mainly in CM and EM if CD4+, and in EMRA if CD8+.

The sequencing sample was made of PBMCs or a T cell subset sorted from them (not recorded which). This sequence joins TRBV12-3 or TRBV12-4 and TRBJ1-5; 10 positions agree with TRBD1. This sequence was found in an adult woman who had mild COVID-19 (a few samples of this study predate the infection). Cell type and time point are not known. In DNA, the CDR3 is TGTGCCAGCAGGCTGGGACAGGGGAATCAGCCCCAGCATTTT. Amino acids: CASRLGQGNQPQHF.